Each of the 27 T cell receptor beta chains below was sequenced from the same sample in a study of T cell responses to AZD1222 COVID-19 vaccine. Generated by immunoSEQ multiplex PCR, the TCRdb table keeps only in-frame clones and is missing some. In the table there are some 190,000 clones, 75% to 90% of which are singletons. This sample comprised peripheral blood, obtained on day 0 of AZD1222 vaccination. These receptors came from an adult in good health.

Note on this clone: Compared with germline, one end of the junction differs, possibly owing to a read error. The chain employs TRBV7-7 and TRBJ2-3, with D perhaps assigned TRBD1 or TRBD2 (5 bases each). This CDR3 contains 17 residues. The V gene's germline CDR1 is SSHAT and CDR2 FNYEAQ (reference sequence). In DNA, the CDR3 is TGTGCTAGCAGCTTGTGGGGGAAAAATAGACCCACAGATACGCAGTATTTT. Its protein is CASSLWGKNRPTDTQYF. Full variable domain (outside the CDR3, taken from reference TRBV7-7 and TRBJ2-3): GAGVSQSPRYKVTKRGQDVTLRCDPISSHATLYWYQQALGQGPEFLTYFNYEAQPDKSGLPSDRFSAERPEGSISTLTIQRTEQRDSAMYRCASSLWGKNRPTDTQYFGPGTRLTVL.

This chain connects TRBV19 to TRBJ2-3; 10 bases align to TRBD1. The CDR3 runs 15 residues. Germline CDR1 reads LNHDA; CDR2 reads SQIVND (reference sequence). V lost 6 bases to trimming and J lost 0 bases; unmatched junction nucleotides: 3. The chain's CDR3 is CASSGTGASTDTQYF. The CDR3 bases are TGTGCCAGTAGCGGGACAGGGGCTAGCACAGATACGCAGTATTTT.

CDR3 loop: CASSPRGAGRDTEAFF. CDR3 nucleotide sequence: TGTGCCAGCAGCCCTAGGGGGGCCGGGAGGGACACTGAAGCTTTCTTT. V is TRBV7-9 and J is TRBJ1-1; D is perhaps TRBD1 (6 bases). Trimming stripped 5 bases from V and 3 bases from J, with 19 bases between. CDR3 size: 16 residues. CDR1 is SEHNR and CDR2 is FQNEAQ in the germline V gene (reference sequence).

The genes are TRBV7-9 and TRBJ1-1; 9 bases map to TRBD1. CDR1 and CDR2 (germline): SEHNR, FQNEAQ (reference sequence). The CDR3 runs 14 residues. Trimming at V came to 4 bases and at J to 1 base, leaving 1 base not matched to a gene. CDR3 region: CASSSQGANTEAFF. The DNA for the CDR3 is TGTGCCAGCAGCTCACAGGGGGCGAACACTGAAGCTTTCTTT.

V is TRBV6-5 and J is TRBJ2-5, with D tentatively TRBD1 (6 bases). Trimming cost V 8 bases and J 5 bases, with 21 bases left between them. The CDR3 totals 15 residues. The germline CDR1 and CDR2 sequences are MNHEY and SVGAGI. The CDR3 protein is CASSNARGRVETQYF. CDR3 in DNA: TGTGCCAGCTCCAACGCCAGGGGCAGGGTTGAGACCCAGTACTTC.

The J gene is TRBJ2-7, the V gene TRBV27; TRBD2 is a possible D gene (6 bases). Per the germline V gene, CDR1 is MNHEY and CDR2 is SMNVEV (reference sequence). With 3 bases removed from V and 2 bases from J, the gap between germline ends came to 8 bases. This CDR3 has 13 residues. CDR3 nucleotides: TGTGCCAGCAGTTTCGCGGGACCCTACGAGCAGTACTTC. Translating it yields CASSFAGPYEQYF.

This sequence joins TRBV4-2 and TRBJ1-2, with a weak D call TRBD1 (5 bases). The CDR3 totals 16 residues. The ends were cut back, 1 base at V and 7 bases at J, with 19 bases in the middle. The germline V gene has CDR1 LGHNA and CDR2 YNFKEQ. The CDR3 loop reads CASSQASPDQGSGYTF. CDR3 DNA: TGTGCCAGCAGCCAAGCTTCCCCGGACCAGGGAAGTGGCTACACCTTC.

Worth noting for this clone: This sample also contains other DNA sequences that code for the same CDR3. The gene calls are TRBV12-3 or TRBV12-4 and TRBJ1-2; D gene unclear. The CDR3 is 13 amino acids. Trimming left V 3 bases short and J 5 bases short, with 10 bases between. CDR3 sequence: CASSFTAAYGYTF. The CDR3 DNA reads as TGTGCCAGCAGTTTTACGGCAGCTTATGGCTACACCTTC.

This clone showed up just once. The chain links TRBV28 to TRBJ1-1; 9 nucleotides agree with TRBD1. V shed 9 bases and J 4 bases; nucleotides not matched to a gene: 3. The CDR3 is 12 amino acids. The germline CDR1 and CDR2 sequences are MDHEN and SYDVKM. The CDR3 protein is CASRQGVTEAFF. The CDR3, as DNA: TGTGCCAGTAGACAGGGGGTCACTGAAGCTTTCTTT.

The chain combines TRBV6-1 with TRBJ2-1; D unclear. The CDR3 is made up of 12 amino acids. Germline V gene lookup returns CDR1 MNHNS and CDR2 SASEGT. Trimming removed 2 bases from V and 6 bases from J, with 5 bases in between. CDR3: CASSERGNEQFF. In DNA, the CDR3 is TGTGCCAGCAGTGAAAGAGGCAATGAGCAGTTCTTC.

The gene calls are TRBV6-5 and TRBJ1-6; TRBD1 agrees at 8 bases. V shed 0 bases, J shed 9 bases, and the junction held 4 bases outside the gene matches. This CDR3 region has 15 residues. The germline V gene encodes CDR1 MNHEY and CDR2 SVGAGI. This CDR3 is CASSYSDRGGSPLHF. In DNA, the CDR3 is TGTGCCAGCAGTTACTCCGACAGGGGTGGTTCACCCCTCCACTTT.

This clone appeared a few times. The chain carries TRBV5-8 and TRBJ1-1; D unresolved. The CDR3 sequence is 12 residues long. Trimming took 6 bases from V and 4 from J, leaving 10 bases between them. Germline loops: CDR1 SGHTS, CDR2 YDEGEE. The CDR3 loop reads CASIRGLTEAFF. Written as DNA, the CDR3 is TGTGCCAGCATTCGGGGTCTCACTGAAGCTTTCTTT.

The rearrangement joins TRBV4-3 to TRBJ2-7, with D perhaps TRBD1 (6 bases). The V end lost 4 bases, the J end lost 2 bases, and 9 bases lay between the germline ends. The CDR3 has 13 residues. The germline V gene encodes CDR1 LGHNA and CDR2 YSLEER. In DNA, the CDR3 is TGCGCCAGCAGCCCGGACAGAACCTACGAGCAGTACTTC. Its translation: CASSPDRTYEQYF.

CDR3 amino acids: CASSRGGVDTQYF. In DNA, the CDR3 is TGTGCCAGCAGCCGGGGGGGCGTAGATACGCAGTATTTT. This sequence joins TRBV9 and TRBJ2-3; TRBD2 matches 8 bases. The germline V gene encodes CDR1 SGDLS and CDR2 YYNGEE. The CDR3 loop spans 13 amino acids. V was clipped by 4 bases and J by 5 bases; unmatched bases: 3.

The genes are TRBV5-1 and TRBJ2-7, with D perhaps assigned TRBD1 or TRBD2 (5 bases each). The CDR3 runs 14 residues. The V end lost 7 bases, the J end lost 3 bases, and 17 bases lay between the germline ends. Germline assignment: CDR1 SGHRS and CDR2 YFSETQ. This CDR3 reads CASYNRDGDYEQYF. The DNA for the CDR3 is TGCGCCAGCTACAACCGGGACGGTGACTACGAGCAGTACTTC.

The chain recombines TRBV7-3 with TRBJ2-1, with D possibly TRBD1 on 5 matching bases. Germline values: CDR1 SGHTA, CDR2 FQGTGA. Trimming shortened V by 5 bases and J by 10 bases, and 12 bases separated the two germline ends. CDR3 length equals 12 residues. CDR3 sequence reads: CASSIPRGEQFF. Here the CDR3 DNA reads TGTGCCAGCAGCATCCCTAGGGGCGAGCAGTTCTTC.

The chain recombines TRBV9 with TRBJ1-4; D ambiguous. The CDR3 is 14 residues long. Trimming removed 0 bases from V and 7 bases from J, with 10 bases in between. CDR1 and CDR2 (germline): SGDLS, YYNGEE. As DNA, the CDR3 is TGTGCCAGCAGCGTAGCCCGGGGTGGTGAAAAACTGTTTTTT. This gives the protein CASSVARGGEKLFF.

This chain connects TRBV27 to TRBJ1-5, with D perhaps matching TRBD1 (5 bases). The CDR3 has 14 residues. Germline V lookup: CDR1 MNHEY, CDR2 SMNVEV (reference sequence). V lost 5 bases and J 5 bases, leaving 13 bases between the germline ends. The CDR3 protein is CASSALGGYQPQHF. The CDR3 DNA follows: TGTGCCAGCAGTGCATTGGGGGGGTATCAGCCCCAGCATTTT.

V usage is TRBV6-5 and J usage is TRBJ2-5, with D perhaps TRBD1 or TRBD2 (7 bases each). The germline CDR1 and CDR2 sequences are MNHEY and SVGAGI. Trimming removed 6 bases at V and 2 bases at J, with 16 bases between. There are 15 residues in the CDR3. CDR3 region: CASSSRGGTQETQYF. The CDR3 bases are TGTGCCAGCAGCTCCAGGGGGGGGACACAAGAGACCCAGTACTTC.

This chain links TRBV6-5 with TRBJ2-7; tentatively, D is TRBD1 or TRBD2 (5 bases each). Trimming took 8 bases from V and 2 from J, leaving 10 bases between them. This CDR3 contains 12 residues. Germline loops: CDR1 MNHEY, CDR2 SVGAGI. CDR3 sequence reads: CASGDGTYEQYV. CDR3 nucleotides: TGTGCCAGCGGGGACGGAACCTACGAGCAGTACGTC.

This rearrangement joins TRBV9 to TRBJ2-3; TRBD2 agrees at 8 bases. CDR1 and CDR2 (germline): SGDLS, YYNGEE. V lost 0 bases, J lost 3 bases, and 6 bases stayed unmatched. CDR3 length: 16 amino acids. CDR3 residues: CASSVDGGARTDTQYF. The DNA of the CDR3 is TGTGCCAGCAGCGTAGACGGGGGGGCCCGGACAGATACGCAGTATTTT. Full variable domain (rest looked up from reference TRBV9 and TRBJ2-3): DSGVTQTPKHLITATGQRVTLRCSPRSGDLSVYWYQQSLDQGLQFLIQYYNGEERAKGNILERFSAQQFPDLHSELNLSSLELGDSALYFCASSVDGGARTDTQYFGPGTRLTVL.

The rearrangement uses TRBV7-2 and TRBJ1-1; 10 bases map to TRBD1. The CDR3 is made up of 16 amino acids. Looked up from germline, CDR1 is SGHTA and CDR2 is FQGNSA. J lost 4 bases, V lost 5 bases, and 10 bases had no gene match. The CDR3: CASSRRTGGYGTEAFF. The CDR3 DNA sequence: TGTGCCAGCAGCCGTAGGACAGGGGGTTATGGCACTGAAGCTTTCTTT.

A note on this clone: An end of the junction differs from the germline gene, which may be a read error. CDR3 in amino acids: CASSRGDRAKF. As DNA, the CDR3 is TGTGCCAGCAGCCGTGGGGACAGGGCCAAGTTC. This chain joins TRBV7-9 and TRBJ1-2; 9 bases are shared with TRBD1. Germline V gene sequence: CDR1 SEHNR, CDR2 FQNEAQ (reference sequence). This CDR3 has 11 residues.

CDR3 nucleotides: TGCGCCAGCAGCTTGGGGGAGTCTCACACTGAAGCTTTCTTT. Its protein product is CASSLGESHTEAFF. This chain joins TRBV5-1 and TRBJ1-1, with no clear D. Trimming removed 0 bases at V and 3 bases at J, with 9 bases between. CDR1 is SGHRS and CDR2 is YFSETQ in the germline V gene. The CDR3 length is 14 residues.

The chain carries TRBV14 and TRBJ2-1; 9 bases fit TRBD1. CDR3 length equals 13 residues. Germline V gene sequence: CDR1 SGHDN, CDR2 FVKESK. Trimming took 6 bases from V and 6 from J; bases not matched to a gene: 3. This CDR3 reads CASRRTGVNEQFF. In DNA, the CDR3 is TGTGCCAGCAGGCGGACAGGGGTCAATGAGCAGTTCTTC. Filled out from reference TRBV14 and TRBJ2-1, the complete variable domain reads EAGVTQFPSHSVIEKGQTVTLRCDPISGHDNLYWYRRVMGKEIKFLLHFVKESKQDESGMPNNRFLAERTGGTYSTLKVQPAELEDSGVYFCASRRTGVNEQFFGPGTRLTVL.

The chain uses TRBV7-8 and TRBJ2-1, with D perhaps TRBD2 (6 bases). The CDR3 contains 14 residues. In germline, CDR1 is SGHVS, CDR2 FQNEAQ. The ends were cut back, 5 bases at V and 6 bases at J, with 14 bases in the middle. CDR3 in DNA: TGTGCCAGCAGCGGCCGACTAGTAACCAATGAGCAGTTCTTC. This sequence encodes CASSGRLVTNEQFF.

The chain has TRBV12-3 or TRBV12-4 and TRBJ2-5; D remains ambiguous. V was clipped by 3 bases and J by 6 bases, with 5 bases between them. The CDR3 spans 11 residues. CDR3 sequence reads: CASSLGKTQYF. CDR3 DNA: TGTGCCAGCAGTTTGGGCAAGACCCAGTACTTC.